This is a list of T cell receptor beta chains from one sample in a study of Ad26.COV2.S vaccination and SARS-CoV-2 variants. Data came from immunoSEQ multiplex PCR; TCRdb stores just in-frame clones and leaves some out. Of around 400,000 clones listed, approximately 89% are singletons. The input for sequencing was peripheral blood, taken in a trial of Ad26.COV2.S vaccine versus placebo. These receptors were collected from a person between 18 and 59 years old who received the Ad26.COV2.S COVID-19 vaccine or a placebo. CDR3s include the opening cysteine and the closing phenylalanine or tryptophan. Each record gives: CDR3 protein, clone size, D gene, V gene, J gene. The D gene is left open where the match is weak. Size is omitted from some rows. Given values are once, few, many or a class for expanded clones.

CDR3aa: CASSQGRSSGNTIYF
abundance: NA
d_gene: NA
v_gene: TRBV14
j_gene: TRBJ1-3

CDR3aa: CASSFTEFPEQYF
abundance: NA
d_gene: NA
v_gene: TRBV12-3/TRBV12-4
j_gene: TRBJ2-7

CDR3aa: CATSDHDKGKEAQHF
abundance: once
d_gene: NA
v_gene: TRBV24-1
j_gene: TRBJ1-5

CDR3aa: CASSFAGTINEQYF
abundance: once
d_gene: TRBD2
v_gene: TRBV7-9
j_gene: TRBJ2-7

CDR3aa: CASSGTATYEQYF
abundance: NA
d_gene: TRBD1
v_gene: TRBV12-3/TRBV12-4
j_gene: TRBJ2-7

CDR3aa: CAIALGLSGRGTQYF
abundance: NA
d_gene: NA
v_gene: TRBV10-3
j_gene: TRBJ2-5

CDR3aa: CASSKHRDTFGQYF
abundance: NA
d_gene: NA
v_gene: TRBV7-9
j_gene: TRBJ2-7

CDR3aa: CASSYAGLSYEQYF
abundance: NA
d_gene: NA
v_gene: TRBV6-5
j_gene: TRBJ2-7

CDR3aa: CASSLSAGLNTEAFF
abundance: NA
d_gene: NA
v_gene: TRBV28
j_gene: TRBJ1-1

CDR3aa: CASSYPGTGANTGELFF
abundance: few
d_gene: TRBD1
v_gene: TRBV6-2/TRBV6-3
j_gene: TRBJ2-2

CDR3aa: CASTPLRENTEAFF
abundance: NA
d_gene: NA
v_gene: TRBV19
j_gene: TRBJ1-1

CDR3aa: CASSRRQGEGEQFF
abundance: NA
d_gene: NA
v_gene: TRBV2
j_gene: TRBJ2-1

CDR3aa: CSVASAQSYEQYF
abundance: NA
d_gene: NA
v_gene: TRBV29-1
j_gene: TRBJ2-7

CDR3aa: CASSQGGYRSGRADNEQFF
abundance: NA
d_gene: TRBD2
v_gene: TRBV4-2
j_gene: TRBJ2-1

CDR3aa: CATDRGINTEAFF
abundance: NA
d_gene: TRBD1
v_gene: TRBV19
j_gene: TRBJ1-1

CDR3aa: CASSLSTGSGSNYGYTF
abundance: once
d_gene: NA
v_gene: TRBV28
j_gene: TRBJ1-2

CDR3aa: CASSSFGLAGGETQYF
abundance: NA
d_gene: TRBD2
v_gene: TRBV5-1
j_gene: TRBJ2-5

CDR3aa: CASRSLAGTYEQYF
abundance: NA
d_gene: TRBD2
v_gene: TRBV27
j_gene: TRBJ2-7

CDR3aa: CASSLGDRELSAEAFF
abundance: NA
d_gene: TRBD1
v_gene: TRBV7-8
j_gene: TRBJ1-1

CDR3aa: CASSYVTGSNEQYF
abundance: NA
d_gene: NA
v_gene: TRBV27
j_gene: TRBJ2-7

CDR3aa: CASSPSRPGGFGNTIYF
abundance: NA
d_gene: NA
v_gene: TRBV7-8
j_gene: TRBJ1-3

CDR3aa: CATSRDYRYEQYF
abundance: NA
d_gene: NA
v_gene: TRBV15
j_gene: TRBJ2-7

CDR3aa: CASSRPGQGKYEQYF
abundance: NA
d_gene: TRBD1
v_gene: TRBV27
j_gene: TRBJ2-7

CDR3aa: CASSKVDSNNTEAFF
abundance: NA
d_gene: NA
v_gene: TRBV21-1
j_gene: TRBJ1-1

CDR3aa: CASSYRTEPQNYGYTF
abundance: NA
d_gene: NA
v_gene: TRBV6-6
j_gene: TRBJ1-2

CDR3aa: CATSPDSYEQYF
abundance: NA
d_gene: NA
v_gene: TRBV15
j_gene: TRBJ2-7

CDR3aa: CASSQDGGRGLGQYF
abundance: NA
d_gene: NA
v_gene: TRBV3-1/TRBV3-2
j_gene: TRBJ2-7

CDR3aa: CAGWTVNPTGYTF
abundance: NA
d_gene: NA
v_gene: TRBV30
j_gene: TRBJ1-2

CDR3aa: CASSLSLTLNTEAFF
abundance: NA
d_gene: NA
v_gene: TRBV11-3
j_gene: TRBJ1-1

CDR3aa: CASSRNRGNEQFF
abundance: NA
d_gene: TRBD1
v_gene: TRBV13
j_gene: TRBJ2-1

CDR3aa: CASSDVGSYQPQHF
abundance: NA
d_gene: NA
v_gene: TRBV10-2
j_gene: TRBJ1-5

CDR3aa: CASSRHSRRESTDTQYF
abundance: NA
d_gene: NA
v_gene: TRBV7-3
j_gene: TRBJ2-3

CDR3aa: CASSLGSPSYNEQFF
abundance: NA
d_gene: NA
v_gene: TRBV7-6
j_gene: TRBJ2-1

CDR3aa: CASSLGGTSGSSYNEQFF
abundance: NA
d_gene: TRBD2
v_gene: TRBV5-4
j_gene: TRBJ2-1

CDR3aa: CASSLALAGGSGANVLTF
abundance: once
d_gene: TRBD2
v_gene: TRBV5-1
j_gene: TRBJ2-6

CDR3aa: CASSYAGGVQETQYF
abundance: NA
d_gene: TRBD1
v_gene: TRBV6-5
j_gene: TRBJ2-5

CDR3aa: CASSSRNDYGYTF
abundance: once
d_gene: NA
v_gene: TRBV4-1
j_gene: TRBJ1-2

CDR3aa: CASRRTGSGELFF
abundance: NA
d_gene: TRBD1
v_gene: TRBV12-3/TRBV12-4
j_gene: TRBJ2-2

CDR3aa: CASSVGQGGPTDTQYF
abundance: NA
d_gene: NA
v_gene: TRBV9
j_gene: TRBJ2-3

CDR3aa: CASIRAGQGEGYTF
abundance: NA
d_gene: TRBD1
v_gene: TRBV28
j_gene: TRBJ1-2

CDR3aa: CASSLNRNSNQPQHF
abundance: NA
d_gene: NA
v_gene: TRBV7-8
j_gene: TRBJ1-5

CDR3aa: CATSLTGERNEQFF
abundance: once
d_gene: NA
v_gene: TRBV24-1
j_gene: TRBJ2-1

CDR3aa: CASSPTPRGTEAFF
abundance: NA
d_gene: NA
v_gene: TRBV9
j_gene: TRBJ1-1

CDR3aa: CASSQDFKGGEQFF
abundance: NA
d_gene: NA
v_gene: TRBV4-1
j_gene: TRBJ2-1

CDR3aa: CASSSMSLGALETQYF
abundance: NA
d_gene: NA
v_gene: TRBV28
j_gene: TRBJ2-5

CDR3aa: CASSSGRLAGAAPEQYF
abundance: NA
d_gene: TRBD2
v_gene: TRBV5-4
j_gene: TRBJ2-7

CDR3aa: CSVDRTSGYNEQFF
abundance: NA
d_gene: TRBD2
v_gene: TRBV29-1
j_gene: TRBJ2-1

CDR3aa: CASSIGGVARANTGELFF
abundance: NA
d_gene: NA
v_gene: TRBV19
j_gene: TRBJ2-2

CDR3aa: CAWSREGGTYNQPQHF
abundance: NA
d_gene: NA
v_gene: TRBV30
j_gene: TRBJ1-5

CDR3aa: CASSRDRGNYGYTF
abundance: NA
d_gene: TRBD1
v_gene: TRBV6-5
j_gene: TRBJ1-2

CDR3aa: CASGDRGSYEQYF
abundance: NA
d_gene: TRBD1
v_gene: TRBV2
j_gene: TRBJ2-7

CDR3aa: CASSYPRLAGGPTEQFF
abundance: NA
d_gene: TRBD2
v_gene: TRBV19
j_gene: TRBJ2-1

CDR3aa: CASSLRGERGSPLHF
abundance: NA
d_gene: NA
v_gene: TRBV27
j_gene: TRBJ1-6

CDR3aa: CASSEKGGNTEAFF
abundance: NA
d_gene: NA
v_gene: TRBV6-1
j_gene: TRBJ1-1

CDR3aa: CTHGASDSDTQYF
abundance: NA
d_gene: NA
v_gene: TRBV6-5
j_gene: TRBJ2-3

CDR3aa: CAWRRDLSYGYTF
abundance: NA
d_gene: NA
v_gene: TRBV30
j_gene: TRBJ1-2

CDR3aa: CASSLRDRASEQYF
abundance: NA
d_gene: TRBD1
v_gene: TRBV2
j_gene: TRBJ2-7

CDR3aa: CASSPQANYGYTF
abundance: once
d_gene: NA
v_gene: TRBV18
j_gene: TRBJ1-2

CDR3aa: CASSLGWRRDEQYF
abundance: NA
d_gene: NA
v_gene: TRBV7-3
j_gene: TRBJ2-7